This TCR beta chain was captured by sequencing in a study of long-term antiretroviral therapy in people with HIV. A remark on this clone: Its antigen is not known.

V gave up 6 bases and J gave up 7 bases; unmatched junction bases: 1. From germline, CDR1 is ENHRY and CDR2 SYGVKD. The CDR3 covers 11 residues. The run of the v3.0 immunoSEQ assay was at survey level. Researchers set sequencing to target about 35,000-55,000 T-cell genomes per sample. Generated by immunoSEQ multiplex PCR, the TCRdb table keeps only in-frame clones and is missing some. Found here are about 31,000 clones, 75% to 95% of them singletons; the top ten hold more than 4%. Findings and caveats of the study: Diversity measured after ART increased yet remained under transplant donor controls. Drawn between the mid-2000s and the late 2010s, the blood was possibly obtained under older ART regimens.

The rearrangement uses TRBV10-3 and TRBJ1-2; TRBD1 aligns across 8 bases. This TCR was recovered from a middle-aged woman with HIV. The sequences come from unsorted PBMCs, collected 5 to 5.5 years after starting antiretroviral therapy. The CDR3 is CAIRGQVGYTF. CDR3 bases: TGTGCCATCAGGGGACAGGTTGGCTACACCTTC.